The rows below give T cell receptor beta chains drawn from one sample of a study of cytomegalovirus exposure and HLA in healthy donors. Clones were read by immunoSEQ multiplex PCR, and TCRdb kept only the in-frame ones, dropping some. Recorded here are under 85,000 clones; the top ten clones represent more than 15%. Sequencing was done on a sample of PBMCs. Receptor source: a boy aged 10-17 years in good health and CMV-seronegative. The CDR3 runs from the conserved cysteine through the conserved F or W. A D gene is named only where the DNA matches it firmly. The size field is filled for only some rows; it gives once, few, many or a size class.

d_gene,j_gene,v_gene,abundance,CDR3aa,CDR3nt
.,TRBJ1-2,TRBV11-2,.,CASSLDYGGARNGYTF,TGTGCCAGCAGCTTAGATTATGGCGGGGCGAGAAATGGCTACACCTTC
TRBD1,TRBJ2-7,TRBV5-1,.,CASSPSPGQGNEQYF,TGCGCCAGCAGCCCGAGCCCGGGACAGGGAAACGAGCAGTACTTC
TRBD1,TRBJ2-7,TRBV18,.,CASSPPGQDEQYF,TGTGCCAGCTCACCACCGGGACAGGACGAGCAGTACTTC
TRBD1,TRBJ2-1,TRBV19,.,CASRLGQGSYNEQFF,TGTGCCAGTCGGTTGGGACAGGGATCCTACAATGAGCAGTTCTTC
.,TRBJ1-1,TRBV6-1,.,CASTLRGGTEAFF,TGTGCCAGCACCCTCAGGGGTGGTACTGAAGCTTTCTTT
.,TRBJ2-7,TRBV6-5,.,CASSLISGHHEQYF,TGTGCCAGCAGCCTAATATCGGGACACCACGAGCAGTACTTC
TRBD1,TRBJ2-5,TRBV7-2,.,CASSSSDRAETQYF,TGTGCCAGCAGCTCTTCAGACAGGGCAGAGACCCAGTACTTC
.,TRBJ2-7,TRBV6-1,.,CASSSQGDSYEQYF,TGTGCCAGCAGTTCCCAGGGCGACTCCTACGAGCAGTACTTC
TRBD1,TRBJ2-7,TRBV5-1,.,CASSRTGGEGEQYF,TGCGCCAGCAGCCGGACAGGGGGCGAGGGCGAGCAGTACTTC
.,TRBJ1-5,TRBV19,.,CASRKGQYETQPQHF,TGTGCCAGTAGAAAGGGACAATACGAAACGCAGCCCCAGCATTTT
TRBD2,TRBJ2-3,TRBV9,.,CASSVRTSGGGDTQYF,TGTGCCAGCAGCGTCCGGACTAGCGGGGGGGGAGATACGCAGTATTTT
TRBD1,TRBJ2-3,TRBV6-6,large,CAILDRGADTQYF,TGTGCCATCCTGGACAGGGGGGCAGATACGCAGTATTTT
TRBD1,TRBJ1-2,TRBV6-5,.,CASRAPDRAYGYTF,TGTGCCAGCAGGGCCCCTGACAGGGCATATGGCTACACCTTC
.,TRBJ1-5,TRBV19,.,CASTTLGRGTASNQPQHF,TGTGCCAGTACCACCCTGGGACGCGGGACTGCTAGCAATCAGCCCCAGCATTTT
.,TRBJ2-1,TRBV14,.,CASSQGRAPYNEQFF,TGTGCCAGCAGCCAAGGGCGGGCTCCCTACAATGAGCAGTTCTTC
TRBD1,TRBJ2-1,TRBV15,.,CATSRGDRHNEQFF,TGTGCCACCAGCAGAGGGGACAGGCACAATGAGCAGTTCTTC
.,TRBJ1-1,TRBV19,.,CASTTGTANTEAFF,TGTGCCAGTACAACCGGGACTGCGAACACTGAAGCTTTCTTT
.,TRBJ2-5,TRBV18,.,CASSPYTGVQETQYF,TGTGCCAGCTCACCATATACGGGGGTACAAGAGACCCAGTACTTC
TRBD1,TRBJ1-5,TRBV19,.,CASSPLGQAHQPQHF,TGTGCCAGTAGTCCCCTGGGACAGGCACATCAGCCCCAGCATTTT
TRBD1,TRBJ1-1,TRBV7-9,.,CASSLRQGSSAFF,TGTGCCAGCAGCCTAAGACAGGGGAGTTCGGCTTTCTTT
TRBD1,TRBJ2-1,TRBV12-5,.,CASGFGAGTGSNEQFF,TGTGCTAGTGGTTTCGGAGCCGGGACAGGGTCTAATGAGCAGTTCTTC
.,TRBJ2-7,TRBV1,.,CTSSQDLSGSPYEQYF,TGCACCAGCAGCCAAGATCTAAGCGGGAGTCCCTACGAGCAGTACTTC
.,TRBJ2-1,TRBV4-2,.,CASSQGLRGGTYNEQFF,TGTGCCAGCAGCCAAGGATTGAGGGGGGGCACCTACAATGAGCAGTTCTTC
TRBD1,TRBJ1-2,TRBV19,.,CASSIKGAANYGYTF,TGTGCCAGTAGTATAAAGGGGGCGGCTAACTATGGCTACACCTTC
.,TRBJ2-1,TRBV6-4,.,CASTESAGMNNEQFF,TGTGCCAGCACCGAATCGGCAGGGATGAACAATGAGCAGTTCTTC
.,TRBJ2-3,TRBV4-3,.,CASSQDLDDDTQYF,TGCGCCAGCAGCCAAGATCTAGACGACGATACGCAGTATTTT
.,TRBJ2-5,TRBV5-1,.,CASSEVSGAETQYF,TGCGCCAGCAGCGAGGTTTCGGGTGCAGAGACCCAGTACTTC
TRBD1,TRBJ2-7,TRBV18,.,CASSSQGSYEQYF,TGTGCCAGCTCATCACAGGGGTCCTACGAGCAGTACTTC
.,TRBJ1-1,TRBV7-6,.,CASSLPGAGTEAFF,TGTGCCAGCAGCCTCCCAGGGGCGGGCACTGAAGCTTTCTTT
TRBD2,TRBJ2-7,TRBV2,.,CASSESATSGRSLSYEQYF,TGTGCCAGCAGTGAATCGGCGACTAGCGGGAGGTCCCTCTCCTACGAGCAGTACTTC
TRBD1,TRBJ2-7,TRBV7-3,.,CASRGSGTGPYEQYF,TGTGCCAGCAGGGGATCCGGGACAGGGCCCTACGAGCAGTACTTC
TRBD1,TRBJ1-1,TRBV4-2,.,CASSQYGQGSDTEAFF,TGTGCCAGCAGCCAATATGGACAGGGGTCGGACACTGAAGCTTTCTTT
TRBD2,TRBJ2-2,TRBV9,.,CASSAGTSGTGELFF,TGTGCCAGCAGTGCCGGGACTAGCGGCACCGGGGAGCTGTTTTTT
.,TRBJ2-7,TRBV13,.,CASSFGQGTYEQYF,TGTGCCAGCAGCTTCGGGCAGGGAACCTACGAGCAGTACTTC
.,TRBJ1-1,TRBV19,.,CASSTGDIMALNTEAFF,TGTGCCAGTAGTACCGGGGACATCATGGCCTTGAACACTGAAGCTTTCTTT
.,TRBJ2-7,TRBV6-5,.,CASSRSSVSSYEQYF,TGTGCCAGCAGTCGATCTAGCGTTAGCTCCTACGAGCAGTACTTC
TRBD1,TRBJ2-1,TRBV7-9,.,CASSLGQNYNEQFF,TGTGCCAGCAGCTTGGGACAGAACTACAATGAGCAGTTCTTC
.,TRBJ1-5,TRBV30,.,CAWSRNSRQKQPQHF,TGTGCCTGGAGTCGCAACAGCCGGCAGAAGCAGCCCCAGCATTTT
TRBD1,TRBJ2-5,TRBV12-5,.,CASGTEGQGQETQYF,TGTGCTAGTGGTACCGAGGGACAGGGCCAAGAGACCCAGTACTTC
.,TRBJ1-5,TRBV7-2,.,CASSQQGWVNQPQHF,TGTGCCAGCAGCCAACAGGGTTGGGTCAATCAGCCCCAGCATTTT